This record looks at one T cell receptor beta chain sequence and its context. The record originates from a study of technical replicates of blood from a handful of donors. The V end lost 1 base, the J end lost 5 bases, and 12 bases lay between the germline ends. The germline gives CDR1 SGHRS, CDR2 YFSETQ. CDR3 length: 14 amino acids. Method: immunoSEQ multiplex PCR; TCRdb's copy keeps in-frame clones and lacks some. The sample carries 60,000 to 90,000 clones, approximately 95% recorded once. V usage is TRBV5-1 and J usage is TRBJ1-1; D unresolved. The receptor's source is a human donor in good health. The sample taken for sequencing was T cells isolated from PBMCs. The chain's CDR3 is CASSLHTASTEAFF. CDR3 DNA sequence: TGCGCCAGCAGCTTGCACACAGCTTCGACTGAAGCTTTCTTT.